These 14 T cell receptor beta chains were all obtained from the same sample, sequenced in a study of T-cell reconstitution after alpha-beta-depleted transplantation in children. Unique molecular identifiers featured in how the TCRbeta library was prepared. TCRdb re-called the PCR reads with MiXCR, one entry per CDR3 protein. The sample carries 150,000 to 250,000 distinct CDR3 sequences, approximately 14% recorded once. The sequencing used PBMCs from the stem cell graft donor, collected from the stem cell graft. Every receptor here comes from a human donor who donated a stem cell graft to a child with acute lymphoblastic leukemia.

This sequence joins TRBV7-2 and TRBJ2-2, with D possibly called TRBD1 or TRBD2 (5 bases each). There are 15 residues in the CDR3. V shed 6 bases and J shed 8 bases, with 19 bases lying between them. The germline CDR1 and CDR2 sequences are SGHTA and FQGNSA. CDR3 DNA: TGTGCCAGCAGGCCCCCCAGTGGGGGTCTGGGGGAGCTGTTTTTT. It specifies CASRPPSGGLGELFF. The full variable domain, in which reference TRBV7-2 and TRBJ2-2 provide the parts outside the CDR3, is GAGVSQSPSNKVTEKGKDVELRCDPISGHTALYWYRQSLGQGLEFLIYFQGNSAPDKSGLPSDRFSAERTGGSVSTLTIQRTQQEDSAVYLCASRPPSGGLGELFFGEGSRLTVL.

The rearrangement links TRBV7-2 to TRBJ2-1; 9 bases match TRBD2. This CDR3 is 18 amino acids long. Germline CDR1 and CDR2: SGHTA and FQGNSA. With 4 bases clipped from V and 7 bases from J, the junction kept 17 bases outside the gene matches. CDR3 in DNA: TGTGCCAGCAGCTACGCCGGGTTAGCGGGAGCTCGGCGGAATGAGCAGTTCTTC. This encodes CASSYAGLAGARRNEQFF.

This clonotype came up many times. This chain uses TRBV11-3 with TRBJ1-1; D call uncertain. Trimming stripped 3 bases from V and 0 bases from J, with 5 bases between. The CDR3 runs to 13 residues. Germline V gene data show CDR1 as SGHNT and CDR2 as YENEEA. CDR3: CASSFFMNTEAFF. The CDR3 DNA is TGTGCCAGCAGCTTTTTTATGAACACTGAAGCTTTCTTT.

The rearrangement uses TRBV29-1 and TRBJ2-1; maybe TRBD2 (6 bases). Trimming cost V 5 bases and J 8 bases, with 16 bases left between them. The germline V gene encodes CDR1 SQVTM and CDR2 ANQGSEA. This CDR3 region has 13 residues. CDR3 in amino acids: CSVLLEGKDEQFF. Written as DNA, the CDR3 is TGCAGCGTTCTGCTGGAGGGGAAGGATGAGCAGTTCTTC.

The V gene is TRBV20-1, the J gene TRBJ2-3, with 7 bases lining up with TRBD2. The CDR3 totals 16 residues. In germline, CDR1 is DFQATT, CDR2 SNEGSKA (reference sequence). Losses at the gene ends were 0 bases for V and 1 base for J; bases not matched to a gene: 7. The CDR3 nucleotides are TGCAGTGCTAGAGATCTGGGAGGGCCGGGCACAGATACGCAGTATTTT. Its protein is CSARDLGGPGTDTQYF.

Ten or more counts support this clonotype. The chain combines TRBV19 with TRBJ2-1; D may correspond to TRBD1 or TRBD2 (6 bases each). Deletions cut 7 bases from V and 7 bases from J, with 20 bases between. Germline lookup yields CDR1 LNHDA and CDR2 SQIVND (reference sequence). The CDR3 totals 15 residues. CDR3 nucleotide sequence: TGTGCCAGTAATAGTCCTGGGGGGCAAGGGAATGAGCAGTTCTTC. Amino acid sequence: CASNSPGGQGNEQFF.

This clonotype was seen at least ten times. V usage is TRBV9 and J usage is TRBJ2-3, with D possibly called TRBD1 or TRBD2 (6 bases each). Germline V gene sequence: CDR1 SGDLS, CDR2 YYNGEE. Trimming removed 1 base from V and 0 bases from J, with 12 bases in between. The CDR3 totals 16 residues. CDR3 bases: TGTGCCAGCAGCGTATGGTGGGGGGCGAGCACAGATACGCAGTATTTT. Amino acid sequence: CASSVWWGASTDTQYF.

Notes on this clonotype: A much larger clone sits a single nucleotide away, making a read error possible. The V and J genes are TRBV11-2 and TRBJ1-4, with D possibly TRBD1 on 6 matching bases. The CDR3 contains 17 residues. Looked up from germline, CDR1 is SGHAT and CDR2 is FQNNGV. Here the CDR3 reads CAGSLDLRPTGSEKLFF. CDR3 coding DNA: TGTGCCGGCAGCTTAGACCTCCGACCTACAGGGAGTGAAAAACTGTTTTTT.

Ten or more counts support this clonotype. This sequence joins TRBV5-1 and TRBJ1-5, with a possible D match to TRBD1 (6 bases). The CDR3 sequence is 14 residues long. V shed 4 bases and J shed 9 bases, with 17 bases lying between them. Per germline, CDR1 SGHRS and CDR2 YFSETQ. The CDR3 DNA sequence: TGCGCCAGCAGCCTACAGGGAGGTAGCGGGCCCCAGCATTTT. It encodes CASSLQGGSGPQHF.

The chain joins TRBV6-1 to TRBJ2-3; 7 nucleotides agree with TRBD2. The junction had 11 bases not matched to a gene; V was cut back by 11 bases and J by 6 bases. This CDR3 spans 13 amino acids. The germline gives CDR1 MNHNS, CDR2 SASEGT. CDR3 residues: CASTGRGSDTQYF. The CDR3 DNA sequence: TGTGCCTCGACGGGGAGGGGCAGTGATACGCAGTATTTT.

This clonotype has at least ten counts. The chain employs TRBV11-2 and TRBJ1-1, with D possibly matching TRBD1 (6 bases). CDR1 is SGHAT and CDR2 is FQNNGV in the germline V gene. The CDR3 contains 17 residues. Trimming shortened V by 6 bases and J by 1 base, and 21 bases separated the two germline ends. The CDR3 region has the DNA TGTGCCAGCAGTCGTAACAGGGCGGGGACATCGAACACTGAAGCTTTCTTT. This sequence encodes CASSRNRAGTSNTEAFF.

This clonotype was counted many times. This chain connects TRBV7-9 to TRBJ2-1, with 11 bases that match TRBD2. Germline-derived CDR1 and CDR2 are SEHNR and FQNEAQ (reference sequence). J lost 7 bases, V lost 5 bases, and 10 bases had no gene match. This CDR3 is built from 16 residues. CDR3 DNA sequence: TGTGCCAGCAGCCCGTATCCCTTAGCGGGGGGGAATGAGCAGTTCTTC. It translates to CASSPYPLAGGNEQFF. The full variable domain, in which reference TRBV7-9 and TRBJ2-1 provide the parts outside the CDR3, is DTGVSQNPRHKITKRGQNVTFRCDPISEHNRLYWYRQTLGQGPEFLTYFQNEAQLEKSRLLSDRFSAERPKGSFSTLEIQRTEQGDSAMYLCASSPYPLAGGNEQFFGPGTRLTVL.

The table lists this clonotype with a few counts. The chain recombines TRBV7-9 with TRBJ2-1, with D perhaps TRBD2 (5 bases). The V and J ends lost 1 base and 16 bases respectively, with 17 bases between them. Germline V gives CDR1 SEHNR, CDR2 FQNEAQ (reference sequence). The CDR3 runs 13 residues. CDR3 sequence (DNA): TGTGCCAGCAGCTTAGGTGGAAAGACTACGGGATTCTTC. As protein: CASSLGGKTTGFF.

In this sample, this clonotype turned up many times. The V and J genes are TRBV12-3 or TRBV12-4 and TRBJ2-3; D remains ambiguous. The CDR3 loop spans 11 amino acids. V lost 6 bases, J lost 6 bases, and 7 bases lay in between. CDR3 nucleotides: TGTGCCAGCAGCGTGGTGGATACGCAGTATTTT. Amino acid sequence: CASSVVDTQYF.